This entry features one T cell receptor (beta chain) sequence. The data derive from a study of CD8 T cells in Susac syndrome. CDR3 size: 15 residues. Between the trimmed V and J ends, which lost 5 bases and 4 bases, there was a span of 15 bases. Matching for age and sex applied to the controls, who were healthy donors. RNA was extracted with the RNeasy kit, and a quantity of 0.5 to 1 ug was reverse transcribed using random hexamers. TCRdb re-called the immunoSEQ multiplex PCR reads with MiXCR, one entry per CDR3 protein. The table shows over 100,000 distinct CDR3 sequences, with around 95% occurring only once.

The clonotype comes from a human donor in good health. The sequencing sample was made of CD4+ T cells from PBMCs. The V gene is TRBV12-3 or TRBV12-4, the J gene TRBJ2-1; no reliable D call. The DNA for the CDR3 is TGTGCCAGCAGTATCCGGGCCGCGTCTTACAATGAGCAGTTCTTC. It translates to CASSIRAASYNEQFF.